These 22 T cell receptor beta chains were sequenced from one sample in a study of shared clonotypes between healthy human individuals. Here immunoSEQ multiplex PCR was the method, and the copy in TCRdb shows in-frame clones only, minus some. The table lists 100,000 or so clones, roughly 45% of them singletons. Sequencing was performed on PBMCs. The receptor source for this set is a woman aged 35 to 49 in good health. Some clones in this sample may be carry-over from other donors' samples.

The J gene is TRBJ1-2, the V gene TRBV29-1, with 10 bases identical to TRBD1. CDR1 and CDR2 (germline): SQVTM, ANQGSEA. Trimming removed 4 bases from V and 4 bases from J; junction bases left unmatched: 6. The CDR3 has 14 amino acids. The CDR3 is CSVVGTGVVYGYTF. The DNA of the CDR3 is TGCAGCGTTGTCGGGACAGGGGTTGTCTATGGCTACACCTTC.

This clone was seen more than once but under ten times. The chain employs TRBV7-2 and TRBJ2-7; 9 nucleotides match TRBD1. The CDR3 is 12 amino acids. V lost 6 bases, J lost 7 bases, and 4 bases stayed unmatched. CDR1 and CDR2 (germline): SGHTA, FQGNSA. The CDR3 here is CASRDRGREQYF. The CDR3 nucleotides are TGTGCCAGCAGGGACAGGGGTCGGGAGCAGTACTTC.

This clone showed up just a few times. The chain has TRBV14 and TRBJ1-2; D remains ambiguous. V was pared by 1 base and J by 4 bases, with 16 bases between. CDR3 length: 16 residues. The germline V gene encodes CDR1 SGHDN and CDR2 FVKESK. The CDR3 DNA sequence: TGTGCCAGCAGCCAAGTTGCAAGCATCTCGGGCTATGGCTACACCTTC. This sequence encodes CASSQVASISGYGYTF.

This clone was observed a few times. Here the CDR3 reads CASSGSGGSNQPQHF. The CDR3, as DNA: TGTGCCAGCAGTGGCTCGGGAGGGAGCAATCAGCCCCAGCATTTT. The chain joins TRBV2 to TRBJ1-5; D remains ambiguous. Germline CDR1 and CDR2: SNHLY and FYNNEI. V was clipped by 4 bases and J by 1 base, with 11 bases between them. The CDR3 length is 15 residues.

The sample holds one count of this clone. This chain links TRBV7-9 with TRBJ2-5; possible D gene TRBD1, 7 bases. The V and J ends lost 2 bases and 1 base respectively, with 11 bases between them. The CDR3 spans 15 residues. The germline CDR1 and CDR2 sequences are SEHNR and FQNEAQ (reference sequence). CDR3 amino acids: CASSLRGTVQETQYF. CDR3 sequence (DNA): TGTGCCAGCAGCTTACGGGGGACAGTCCAAGAGACCCAGTACTTC.

In this sample, this clone turned up once. V is TRBV4-2 and J is TRBJ2-7, with TRBD2 matching over 9 bases. The ends lost 1 base at V and 5 bases at J; junction bases unmatched: 3. CDR1 and CDR2 (germline): LGHNA, YNFKEQ. This CDR3 contains 14 residues. The DNA of the CDR3 is TGTGCCAGCAGCCAAGGACTAGCGGAGAACGAGCAGTACTTC. It yields the protein CASSQGLAENEQYF.

This clone is a singleton in its sample. The likely explanation is a read error, given a far larger clone one base away. The chain couples TRBV6-1 to TRBJ1-5, with 7 bases that match TRBD1. Per germline, CDR1 MNHNS and CDR2 SASEGT. V gave up 7 bases and J gave up 7 bases; unmatched junction bases: 7. The CDR3 loop spans 13 amino acids. This CDR3 reads CASKLDRLQPQHF. CDR3 nucleotides: TGTGCCAGCAAATTGGACAGGCTCCAGCCCCAGCATTTT.

This clone was picked up a small number of times. The chain couples TRBV10-3 to TRBJ1-1; D unclear. CDR3 length: 15 residues. V lost 2 bases to trimming and J lost 4 bases, with 14 bases between them. CDR1 and CDR2 (germline): ENHRY, SYGVKD. In nucleotides, the CDR3 is TGTGCCATCAGTGAGACCTGGGTAGTAAGCACTGAAGCTTTCTTT. This translates into CAISETWVVSTEAFF.

This sequence joins TRBV2 and TRBJ2-7; D is perhaps TRBD1 (5 bases). CDR1 and CDR2 (germline): SNHLY, FYNNEI. The CDR3 has 13 residues. Trimming removed 8 bases from V and 1 base from J, with 12 bases in between. The CDR3 sequence is CASGVDSSYEQYF. The CDR3 DNA reads as TGTGCCAGCGGTGTTGACAGTTCCTACGAGCAGTACTTC.

The V and J genes are TRBV19 and TRBJ2-5; D remains ambiguous. The assigned J gene may be wrong: the sequence end matches TRBJ2-7 better. The CDR3 is made up of 16 amino acids. Looked up from germline, CDR1 is LNHDA and CDR2 is SQIVND (reference sequence). The CDR3 region has the DNA TGTGCCAGTAACCCGGGCCCCGAAGGTCCTTCCTACGAGCAGTACTTC. Translating gives CASNPGPEGPSYEQYF.

This chain joins TRBV15 and TRBJ2-7, with D unresolved. This CDR3 is 13 amino acids long. The germline gives CDR1 LNHNV, CDR2 YYDKDF (reference sequence). V lost 3 bases and J 2 bases, leaving 8 bases between the germline ends. The CDR3 region is CATSSTSTYEQYF. As DNA, the CDR3 is TGTGCCACCAGCAGCACTTCCACCTACGAGCAGTACTTC.

This clone came up once. The rearrangement joins TRBV6-5 to TRBJ1-5; D is possibly TRBD1 (6 bases). The germline gives CDR1 MNHEY, CDR2 SVGAGI. CDR3 length equals 13 residues. V gave up 0 bases and J gave up 8 bases, with 8 bases separating them. The CDR3 spells CASSYSKGEPQHF. The DNA of the CDR3 is TGTGCCAGCAGTTACTCGAAGGGGGAGCCCCAGCATTTT.

About this clone itself: It is likely a read error: a sequence one base away is far more abundant. The V and J genes are TRBV5-4 and TRBJ2-5; D might be TRBD2 (5 bases). V lost 2 bases to trimming and J lost 7 bases, with 18 bases between them. CDR3 length equals 15 residues. Germline-derived CDR1 and CDR2 are SGHNT and YYREEE (reference sequence). The CDR3 region has the DNA TGTGCCAGCAGCTTAAGTTCACTAGATGGTGGGACCCAGTACTTC. Its protein product is CASSLSSLDGGTQYF.

In the case of this clone: A far bigger clonotype differs at one base, so this is likely a read error. This chain joins TRBV15 and TRBJ1-3, with D possibly TRBD1 on 5 matching bases. Germline V gene sequence: CDR1 LNHNV, CDR2 YYDKDF (reference sequence). This CDR3 is built from 15 residues. V lost 4 bases and J lost 2, with 12 bases in between. CDR3 in amino acids: CATSTDGAAGNTIYF. The CDR3 coding sequence is TGTGCCACCAGCACAGACGGGGCGGCTGGAAACACCATATATTTT.

Turning to this clone: Germline is not matched at one junction end, which may reflect a read error. The chain carries TRBV30 and TRBJ1-2; maybe TRBD1 (6 bases). Per the germline V gene, CDR1 is GTSNPN and CDR2 is SVGIG (reference sequence). The CDR3 covers 15 residues. CDR3 protein: CAWSVQGGAEYGYAF. CDR3 in DNA: TGTGCCTGGAGTGTACAGGGCGGGGCGGAGTATGGCTACGCCTTC.

At least ten counts were recorded for this clone. The CDR3 sequence: CAWTQTNEKLFF. DNA of the CDR3: TGTGCCTGGACACAGACCAATGAAAAACTGTTTTTT. V usage is TRBV30 and J usage is TRBJ1-4; the D is unclear. The CDR3 length is 12 residues. Trimming cost V 4 bases and J 5 bases, with 8 bases left between them. Germline V lookup: CDR1 GTSNPN, CDR2 SVGIG (reference sequence).

The genes are TRBV5-8 and TRBJ2-7, with 7 nucleotides matching TRBD2. CDR1 and CDR2 (germline): SGHTS, YDEGEE. V dropped 0 bases and J dropped 4; count of bases not matched to a gene: 10. This CDR3 is built from 16 residues. The CDR3: CASSLVRASGNYEQYF. CDR3 nucleotide sequence: TGTGCCAGCAGCTTGGTTCGGGCCAGCGGGAATTACGAGCAGTACTTC. Full variable domain (rest looked up from reference TRBV5-8 and TRBJ2-7): EAGVTQSPTHLIKTRGQQATLRCSPISGHTSVYWYQQALGLGLQFLLWYDEGEERNRGNFPPRFSGRQFPNYSSELNVNALELEDSALYLCASSLVRASGNYEQYFGPGTRLTVT.

The count of this clone is one. The chain combines TRBV15 with TRBJ1-2, with D maybe TRBD1 (6 bases). Germline lookup yields CDR1 LNHNV and CDR2 YYDKDF (reference sequence). The CDR3 has 13 amino acids. Trimming stripped 5 bases from V and 2 bases from J, with 9 bases between. The CDR3 loop is CATSGGVNYGYTF. Here the CDR3 DNA reads TGTGCCACCAGCGGGGGCGTCAACTATGGCTACACCTTC.

This clone was seen repeatedly, ten times or more. The rearrangement links TRBV9 to TRBJ2-2; a possible D gene is TRBD2 (7 bases). The CDR3 is 16 amino acids. Germline V lookup: CDR1 SGDLS, CDR2 YYNGEE. V was trimmed by 2 bases and J by 8 bases, leaving 19 bases between them. The CDR3 here is CASSVRGQDPRGELFF. The CDR3, as DNA: TGTGCCAGCAGCGTGCGGGGGCAGGATCCCCGGGGGGAGCTGTTTTTT. The full variable domain, completed using reference TRBV9 and TRBJ2-2, is DSGVTQTPKHLITATGQRVTLRCSPRSGDLSVYWYQQSLDQGLQFLIQYYNGEERAKGNILERFSAQQFPDLHSELNLSSLELGDSALYFCASSVRGQDPRGELFFGEGSRLTVL.

The chain couples TRBV7-2 to TRBJ2-7, with unresolved D. The V gene's germline CDR1 is SGHTA and CDR2 FQGNSA. This CDR3 contains 16 residues. The V end was cut by 5 bases, the J end by 1 base, with 18 bases between. The CDR3 nucleotides are TGTGCCAGCAGCCCTCTCGCCCCATACCAATCCTACGAGCAGTACTTC. Protein product: CASSPLAPYQSYEQYF. Together with reference TRBV7-2 and TRBJ2-7, the CDR3 gives the full variable domain: GAGVSQSPSNKVTEKGKDVELRCDPISGHTALYWYRQSLGQGLEFLIYFQGNSAPDKSGLPSDRFSAERTGGSVSTLTIQRTQQEDSAVYLCASSPLAPYQSYEQYFGPGTRLTVT.

The chain couples TRBV4-3 to TRBJ2-7; 7 bases line up with TRBD2. Germline assignment: CDR1 LGHNA and CDR2 YSLEER. V lost 0 bases, J lost 3 bases, and 5 bases stayed unmatched. The CDR3 sequence is 15 residues long. The CDR3 nucleotides are TGCGCCAGCAGCCAAGATCGGAGGGAGGGCTACGAGCAGTACTTC. It yields the protein CASSQDRREGYEQYF.

The J gene is TRBJ2-3, the V gene TRBV25-1, with 7 bases fitting TRBD2. Germline V gene data show CDR1 as MGHDK and CDR2 as SYGVNS. V lost 3 bases, J lost 1 base, and 7 bases stayed unmatched. The CDR3 runs 16 residues. The CDR3, as DNA: TGTGCCAGCAGTGATCGGAAGGGAGGGGGCACAGATACGCAGTATTTT. This gives the protein CASSDRKGGGTDTQYF. The full variable domain, with the rest looked up from reference TRBV25-1 and TRBJ2-3, is EADIYQTPRYLVIGTGKKITLECSQTMGHDKMYWYQQDPGMELHLIHYSYGVNSTEKGDLSSESTVSRIRTEHFPLTLESARPSHTSQYLCASSDRKGGGTDTQYFGPGTRLTVL.